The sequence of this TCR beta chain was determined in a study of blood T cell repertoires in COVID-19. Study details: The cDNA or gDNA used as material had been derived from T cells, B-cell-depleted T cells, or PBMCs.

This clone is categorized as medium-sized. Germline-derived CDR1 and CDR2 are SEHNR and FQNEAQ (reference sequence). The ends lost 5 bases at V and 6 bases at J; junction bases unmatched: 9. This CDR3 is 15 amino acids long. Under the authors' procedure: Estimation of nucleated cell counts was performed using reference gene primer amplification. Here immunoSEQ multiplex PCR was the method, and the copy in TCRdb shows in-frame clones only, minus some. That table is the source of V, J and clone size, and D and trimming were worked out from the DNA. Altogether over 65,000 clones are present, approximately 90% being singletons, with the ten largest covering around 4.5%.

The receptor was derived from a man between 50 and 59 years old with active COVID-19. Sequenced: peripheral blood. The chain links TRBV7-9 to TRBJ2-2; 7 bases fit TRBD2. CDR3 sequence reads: CASSGKGLSPGELFF. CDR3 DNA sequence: TGTGCCAGCAGCGGGAAGGGACTATCCCCCGGGGAGCTGTTTTTT.